The present TCR beta chain was sequenced within a study of cytomegalovirus exposure and HLA in healthy donors. The germline CDR1 and CDR2 sequences are SGHRS and YFSETQ. The CDR3 covers 14 residues. Deletions cut 0 bases from V and 0 bases from J, with 5 bases between. Data came from immunoSEQ multiplex PCR; TCRdb stores just in-frame clones and leaves some out. The sample contains about 66,000 clones, nearly 98% of which appear only once. This clone was counted once. The rearrangement joins TRBV5-1 to TRBJ2-3; D ambiguous. The receptor was derived from a woman aged 18-29 years in good health and CMV-seropositive. Specimen: PBMCs. The CDR3 here is CASSLGSSTDTQYF. The CDR3 DNA is TGCGCCAGCAGCTTGGGTAGCAGCACAGATACGCAGTATTTT.